Below, 5 T cell receptor beta chains from the same sample are listed, as sequenced in a study of human T cells and chemical hapten exposure. Time point described: patch test 2, 6 weeks after DPC sensitization. Treatment in this sample: therapeutic diphenylcyclopropenone sensitization with weekly scalp DPC. MiXCR, run by TCRdb on the RACE reads, gives a single entry per CDR3 protein. Of a few hundred thousand distinct CDR3 sequences in the sample, roughly 6% were seen once. Sequencing used whole blood, obtained in connection with sensitization to the hapten diphenylcyclopropenone (DPC). These receptors all come from a woman between 18 and 30 years old with alopecia areata. Some clones in this sample may be carry-over from other donors' samples.

This clonotype was counted many times. The V call is TRBV25-1, the J call TRBJ1-2; a weak D match, TRBD1 (5 bases). The CDR3 sequence is 12 residues long. The germline V gene encodes CDR1 MGHDK and CDR2 SYGVNS. Trimming removed 11 bases at V and 1 base at J, with 11 bases between. As DNA, the CDR3 is TGTGCCGAAGGGACGGTTAACTATGGCTACACCTTC. Its protein product is CAEGTVNYGYTF.

This clonotype was seen many times. The CDR3: CASSPQGGHNEKLFF. The CDR3 nucleotides are TGTGCCAGCAGCCCCCAAGGAGGCCATAATGAAAAACTGTTTTTT. The chain carries TRBV3-1 and TRBJ1-4; no definite D call. Germline V gives CDR1 LGHDT, CDR2 YNNKEL (reference sequence). CDR3 size: 15 residues. The V and J ends lost 4 bases and 4 bases respectively, with 13 bases between them.

This clonotype was seen a few times. This chain uses TRBV3-1 with TRBJ2-3, with unresolved D. The germline CDR1 and CDR2 sequences are LGHDT and YNNKEL (reference sequence). The length of the CDR3 is 16 residues. V was cut by 0 bases and J by 2 bases, with 12 bases left in between. The CDR3 DNA reads as TGTGCCAGCAGCCAAGATCATCCCCTGTTCACAGATACGCAGTATTTT. It yields the protein CASSQDHPLFTDTQYF.

This clonotype was counted at least ten times. This chain connects TRBV27 to TRBJ1-2, with unresolved D. V lost 3 bases, J lost 0 bases, and 14 bases lay in between. Germline V gene lookup returns CDR1 MNHEY and CDR2 SMNVEV (reference sequence). The CDR3 consists of 16 residues. In DNA form, the CDR3 reads TGTGCCAGCAGTTTGATGGCCGGATCCACTAACTATGGCTACACCTTC. Its translation: CASSLMAGSTNYGYTF.

This clonotype was counted many times. The chain combines TRBV5-1 with TRBJ1-1; D is possibly TRBD1 (5 bases). Germline CDR1 is SGHRS and CDR2 is YFSETQ. CDR3 length equals 13 residues. V was shortened by 0 bases and J by 6 bases, with 9 bases between the two germline ends. CDR3 DNA sequence: TGCGCCAGCAGCTTGGGAACGGGACCTGAAGCTTTCTTT. Protein: CASSLGTGPEAFF.